This T cell receptor (beta chain) was observed in a study of tumor-infiltrating lymphocytes in primary liver carcinoma. Making TCR beta cDNA involved roughly 500 ng total RNA and a constant-region primer. Libraries covering TCR beta were generated through three nested multiplex PCR rounds (using a slightly modified ARM-PCR). Primers for the first two PCR rounds were TRBV1-TRBV30 forward primers and a C-beta reverse primer (approximately 9 cycles per round). MiXCR was run by TCRdb on the multiplex PCR reads, yielding one entry per CDR3 protein. The repertoire includes about 78,000 distinct CDR3 sequences, about two thirds of them detected once, and approximately 13% sits in the top ten. The source material, roughly 18-33 mg of unsorted bulk tissue, was used to co-extract RNA and DNA. This clonotype was detected only once. This CDR3 is missing its conserved last phenylalanine or tryptophan, likely due to a read error.

The CDR3 loop spans 15 amino acids. Germline values: CDR1 MNHNY, CDR2 SVGAGI (reference sequence). This chain connects TRBV6-6 to TRBJ1-5; 7 bases map to TRBD1. The receptor was isolated from an older woman with primary liver carcinoma and hepatitis B virus infection. Sequenced: liver tumor tissue from sampling region 4. The subset denotes: tumor region T4, right-lateral pole. CDR3 sequence reads: CASSYPGRGDQPQHS. The CDR3 nucleotides read TGTGCAAGCAGTTACCCAGGCAGGGGGGACCAGCCCCAGCATTCT.